The 16 T cell receptor beta chains reported below all come from one sample, sequenced in a study of regulatory T cells. Study-wide findings and caveats: Hydrophobic residues at CDR3 positions 6 and 7 were enriched in conventional CD4+ T cells of CD3G-deficient patients.

For these receptors, no antigen is known. The primer mix had 52 TRBV and 13 TRBJ primers. Here immunoSEQ multiplex PCR was the method, and the copy in TCRdb shows in-frame clones only, minus some. The data hold some 31,000 clones, with 93% observed a single time. Sequences were obtained from conventional CD4+ T cells sorted from blood. These receptors were taken from a child aged 2 to 9 with CD3G deficiency.

This chain connects TRBV19 to TRBJ1-1, with D perhaps matching TRBD1 (5 bases). The CDR3 has 15 amino acids. The germline gives CDR1 LNHDA, CDR2 SQIVND (reference sequence). Trimming pared 6 bases from V and 1 base from J, leaving 15 bases between. CDR3 loop: CASRHGGVGNTEAFF. The CDR3 DNA reads as TGTGCCAGTAGGCACGGGGGGGTAGGGAACACTGAAGCTTTCTTT.

The genes are TRBV5-1 and TRBJ2-5; TRBD2 agrees at 7 bases. The CDR3 has 15 amino acids. The germline CDR1 and CDR2 sequences are SGHRS and YFSETQ. Trimming took 1 base from V and 5 from J; bases not matched to a gene: 8. The CDR3 bases are TGCGCCAGCAGCTTGATGGGAGGGCCCTCGGAGACCCAGTACTTC. Its translation: CASSLMGGPSETQYF.

The chain employs TRBV5-1 and TRBJ2-5, with D maybe TRBD2 (5 bases). Germline V lookup: CDR1 SGHRS, CDR2 YFSETQ. This CDR3 spans 13 amino acids. Trimming cost V 0 bases and J 5 bases, with 8 bases left between them. The CDR3 DNA reads TGCGCCAGCAGCTTGGGAGAGGGCGAGACCCAGTACTTC. It is translated as CASSLGEGETQYF.

V usage is TRBV6-1 and J usage is TRBJ1-4; D gene ambiguous. The V gene's germline CDR1 is MNHNS and CDR2 SASEGT. Trimming pared 2 bases from V and 5 bases from J, leaving 6 bases between. The CDR3 consists of 13 residues. The CDR3 loop reads CASSEMWNEKLFF. Written as DNA, the CDR3 is TGTGCCAGCAGTGAAATGTGGAATGAAAAACTGTTTTTT.

V gene TRBV7-9 combines with J gene TRBJ2-5; D possibly uses TRBD1 or TRBD2 (6 bases each). Germline V gene sequence: CDR1 SEHNR, CDR2 FQNEAQ (reference sequence). The ends were cut back, 2 bases at V and 4 bases at J, with 20 bases in the middle. The CDR3 runs 17 residues. The CDR3, as DNA: TGTGCCAGCAGCTTAAGATTCGGCCCAGGAGGGGGAGAGACCCAGTACTTC. Translated, it gives CASSLRFGPGGGETQYF.

The chain recombines TRBV6-1 with TRBJ1-2, with TRBD1 matching over 7 bases. Germline CDR1 reads MNHNS; CDR2 reads SASEGT. The CDR3 totals 12 residues. Germline trimming cut 2 bases from V and 10 bases from J; bases unmatched to any gene: 4. CDR3 region: CASSEPTGIYTF. DNA of the CDR3: TGTGCCAGCAGTGAACCGACAGGGATCTACACCTTC.

The rearrangement joins TRBV19 to TRBJ2-1; TRBD2 agrees at 12 bases. Germline CDR1 LNHDA, CDR2 SQIVND (reference sequence). The V and J ends lost 5 bases and 7 bases, in that order; junction bases with no gene match: 12. This CDR3 has 17 residues. The CDR3 coding sequence is TGTGCCAGTAGTCGACTAGCGGGAGCCCGAGGTGGGAATGAGCAGTTCTTC. This gives the protein CASSRLAGARGGNEQFF.

The chain combines TRBV28 with TRBJ2-1, with TRBD1 matching 10 bases. The germline V gene has CDR1 MDHEN and CDR2 SYDVKM. This CDR3 contains 17 residues. The ends lost 5 bases at V and 4 bases at J; junction bases unmatched: 11. The CDR3 loop is CASSGQAPGQGYNEQFF. The CDR3 DNA sequence: TGTGCCAGCAGTGGCCAAGCCCCGGGACAGGGGTACAATGAGCAGTTCTTC.

The chain links TRBV4-2 to TRBJ2-7; TRBD1 agrees at 12 bases. CDR1 and CDR2 from the germline V gene are LGHNA and YNFKEQ. The CDR3 length is 17 residues. Trimming removed 0 bases from V and 7 bases from J; junction bases left unmatched: 10. The CDR3 loop is CASSQDLMGQGAGEQYF. The CDR3 DNA reads as TGTGCCAGCAGCCAAGATCTAATGGGACAGGGGGCCGGTGAGCAGTACTTC.

This chain connects TRBV28 to TRBJ1-1, with D possibly matching TRBD1 (6 bases). The CDR3 contains 15 residues. CDR1 and CDR2 (germline): MDHEN, SYDVKM. V was clipped by 5 bases and J by 1 base, with 14 bases between them. In DNA, the CDR3 is TGTGCCAGCAGTCGGGGGGGCGCAGGGAACACTGAAGCTTTCTTT. Translation: CASSRGGAGNTEAFF.

The chain uses TRBV7-9 and TRBJ1-3; D is possibly TRBD1 (6 bases). Germline V CDR1 and CDR2: SEHNR, FQNEAQ (reference sequence). The germline V and J ends were trimmed by 1 base and 0 bases, with 10 bases remaining between them. The CDR3 is made up of 16 amino acids. CDR3 protein: CASSLVGQFSGNTIYF. The CDR3 DNA sequence: TGTGCCAGCAGCTTAGTAGGACAGTTCTCTGGAAACACCATATATTTT.

This chain links TRBV28 with TRBJ2-1, with a tentative D call TRBD2 (6 bases). Trimming pared 7 bases from V and 3 bases from J, leaving 10 bases between. Per germline, CDR1 MDHEN and CDR2 SYDVKM. The length of the CDR3 is 13 residues. CDR3 residues: CASTGRLYNEQFF. DNA of the CDR3: TGTGCCAGCACAGGGAGGCTCTACAATGAGCAGTTCTTC.

The V and J genes are TRBV6-1 and TRBJ1-4; TRBD1 is a possible D gene (5 bases). V was pared by 6 bases and J by 4 bases, with 12 bases between. This CDR3 comprises 14 residues. Germline CDR1 and CDR2: MNHNS and SASEGT. CDR3 nucleotide sequence: TGTGCCAGCAGAAGGACACTACTTAATGAAAAACTGTTTTTT. As protein: CASRRTLLNEKLFF.

In the case of this clone: The sample contains more than one DNA sequence encoding this CDR3. The chain recombines TRBV28 with TRBJ1-1; 8 nucleotides align to TRBD1. CDR1 is MDHEN and CDR2 is SYDVKM in the germline V gene. J lost 7 bases, V lost 4 bases, and 2 bases had no gene match. The CDR3 contains 12 residues. This chain's CDR3 is CASSSGTGEAFF. The DNA of the CDR3 is TGTGCCAGCAGTTCCGGGACAGGTGAAGCTTTCTTT.

The chain links TRBV6-1 to TRBJ1-5, with 8 bases that match TRBD1. The CDR3 contains 15 residues. V was clipped by 8 bases and J by 7 bases; unmatched bases: 13. Germline CDR1 MNHNS, CDR2 SASEGT. The CDR3 region is CASESRGLGIQPQHF. The CDR3 DNA is TGTGCCAGCGAGAGCAGGGGGCTTGGTATACAGCCCCAGCATTTT.

This chain joins TRBV7-9 and TRBJ1-3; D unclear. Germline V lookup: CDR1 SEHNR, CDR2 FQNEAQ (reference sequence). The germline V and J ends were trimmed by 1 base and 1 base, with 5 bases remaining between them. CDR3 length: 14 amino acids. This chain's CDR3 is CASSLEQSGNTIYF. CDR3 coding DNA: TGTGCCAGCAGCTTAGAACAGTCTGGAAACACCATATATTTT.